This is a list of T cell receptor beta chains from one sample in a study of cytomegalovirus exposure and HLA in healthy donors. The table came from immunoSEQ multiplex PCR; TCRdb's copy has only in-frame clones and leaves some out. The table has about 160,000 clones, 75% to 90% seen once. The sequenced sample was PBMCs. Every receptor here comes from a young woman in good health and CMV-seronegative. Each CDR3 is given with its conserved first and last residue. The D gene is left open where the match is weak. Expanded clones get a size class; other rows say once, few or many, or leave the size out.

D | J | V | size | DNA | CDR3
- | TRBJ1-2 | TRBV2 | once | TGTGCCAGCAGTGCGAGACCCCTGGAGGGCTATGGCTACACCTTC | CASSARPLEGYGYTF
TRBD1 | TRBJ1-6 | TRBV10-2 | few | TGCGCCAGCTCCGGACAGGGGATTAATTCACCCCTCCACTTT | CASSGQGINSPLHF
TRBD2 | TRBJ2-3 | TRBV6-1 | - | TGTGCCAGCTCGGGGGGTAGCCGGACGACAGATACGCAGTATTTT | CASSGGSRTTDTQYF
- | TRBJ1-2 | TRBV6-5 | once | TGTGCCAGCAGTTACAGAGGAGGCTACACCTTC | CASSYRGGYTF
TRBD1 | TRBJ1-5 | TRBV9 | - | TGTGCCAGCAGCGCGACAGGGGCGGGCAATCAGCCCCAGCATTTT | CASSATGAGNQPQHF
TRBD1 | TRBJ1-1 | TRBV27 | - | TGTGCCAGCAGTACAGGGGTGCTGAGTGAAGCTTTCTTT | CASSTGVLSEAFF
- | TRBJ1-1 | TRBV27 | once | TGTGCCAGCAGTCTCGCCCAGGGAATCCTCTCCCAAGCTTTCTTT | CASSLAQGILSQAFF
TRBD2 | TRBJ2-5 | TRBV7-2 | - | TGTGCCAGCAGCTTAGGGCCTAGCGGGGGGGCGTACCAAGAGACCCAGTACTTC | CASSLGPSGGAYQETQYF
- | TRBJ1-1 | TRBV14 | - | TGTGCCAGCAGCCATAAACAGAGGAGGGACACTGAAGCTTTCTTT | CASSHKQRRDTEAFF
TRBD2 | TRBJ2-7 | TRBV6-5 | - | TGTGCCAGCAGTTCTAGCGGGGGCTTGAGCGAGCAGTACTTC | CASSSSGGLSEQYF
- | TRBJ1-5 | TRBV27 | - | TGTGCCAGCAGTTTATCCGCCAGGGTGGGAAGCAATCAGCCCCAGCATTTT | CASSLSARVGSNQPQHF
- | TRBJ1-2 | TRBV15 | - | TGTGCCACCAGCAGAGAAGGGGGATCCCTCGGCTACACCTTC | CATSREGGSLGYTF
- | TRBJ1-2 | TRBV19 | - | TGTGCCAGTAGTGATAGGCCAAGCGCCCTTAACTATGGCTACACCTTC | CASSDRPSALNYGYTF
- | TRBJ1-4 | TRBV7-9 | - | TGTGCCAGCAGCCAGATCGGGGATCCCCCGGGAAAACTGTTTTTT | CASSQIGDPPGKLFF
TRBD1 | TRBJ1-2 | TRBV10-3 | - | TGTGCCATCAGTGACCCCACAGGGGGGGATGGCTACACCTTC | CAISDPTGGDGYTF
TRBD2 | TRBJ2-3 | TRBV5-6 | - | TGTGCCAGCAGCTTCCTAGCGGGGGCTAGGGGGGATACGCAGTATTTT | CASSFLAGARGDTQYF
TRBD1 | TRBJ1-4 | TRBV11-2 | - | TGTGCCAGCAGCTCACCGAATCGGGACAGGGGGAATGAAAAACTGTTTTTT | CASSSPNRDRGNEKLFF
TRBD1 | TRBJ1-2 | TRBV28 | few | TGTGCCAGCAGCTGGGACAGGGACTATGGCTACACCTTC | CASSWDRDYGYTF
- | TRBJ1-4 | TRBV10-2 | once | TGCGCCAGCAGAGAACAGACTAATGAAAAACTGTTTTTT | CASREQTNEKLFF
TRBD2 | TRBJ2-3 | TRBV29-1 | - | TGCAGCGTTCGGACTAGCGGGGGGCATACGCAGTATTTT | CSVRTSGGHTQYF
TRBD2 | TRBJ2-5 | TRBV10-1 | - | TGCGCCAGCAGCCCCACACAACTAGCGGGGGAACAGACCCAGTACTTC | CASSPTQLAGEQTQYF
TRBD1 | TRBJ2-3 | TRBV5-1 | - | TGCGCCAGCAGCTCCCGGACAGGGGGCACAGATACGCAGTATTTT | CASSSRTGGTDTQYF
- | TRBJ1-4 | TRBV27 | - | TGTGCCAGCAGTATGACAGTGAACAATGAAAAACTGTTTTTT | CASSMTVNNEKLFF
- | TRBJ1-1 | TRBV14 | - | TGTGCCAGCAGCCAAATGGGGGCTGTAAACACTGAAGCTTTCTTT | CASSQMGAVNTEAFF
TRBD1 | TRBJ2-2 | TRBV10-1 | - | TGCGCCAGCGCAGGGGGTAACACCGGGGAGCTGTTTTTT | CASAGGNTGELFF
- | TRBJ1-2 | TRBV29-1 | - | TGCAGCGCCGACAAGAACTATGGCTACACCTTC | CSADKNYGYTF
- | TRBJ1-4 | TRBV6-5 | - | TGTGCCAGCAGTTACTCAGGAGGGTTAGGGGAAAAACTGTTTTTT | CASSYSGGLGEKLFF
- | TRBJ1-4 | TRBV5-4 | few | TGTGCCAGTGGCGGAGTGAATGAAAAACTGTTTTTT | CASGGVNEKLFF
- | TRBJ1-1 | TRBV6-1 | - | TGTGCCAGCAAAGCGACGGTGGGCACTGAAGCTTTCTTT | CASKATVGTEAFF
- | TRBJ1-1 | TRBV30 | - | TGTGCCTGGAGTAGGGGTCCTCTAAGCGAAGCTTTCTTT | CAWSRGPLSEAFF
- | TRBJ1-4 | TRBV5-6 | - | TGTGCCAGCAGCTTGGTTCGGGGGGCGCGGTCTAATGAAAAACTGTTTTTT | CASSLVRGARSNEKLFF
- | TRBJ2-3 | TRBV10-1 | - | TGCGCCAGCACCGAGGCAGGGGTGACAGATACGCAGTATTTT | CASTEAGVTDTQYF
- | TRBJ1-2 | TRBV6-6 | - | TGTGCCAGCAGTTTAAGGGAGGGGTTGGATGGCTACACCTTC | CASSLREGLDGYTF
- | TRBJ1-1 | TRBV2 | once | TGTGCCAGCAGTGAATATCTGGCAGGGGCGAACACTGAAGCTTTCTTT | CASSEYLAGANTEAFF
TRBD1 | TRBJ1-4 | TRBV6-5 | - | TGTGCCAGCAGTCGGACAGGTGCTTACGAAAAACTGTTTTTT | CASSRTGAYEKLFF
- | TRBJ2-5 | TRBV6-4 | - | TGTGCCAGCAGTAGGACAACCCAAGAGACCCAGTACTTC | CASSRTTQETQYF
TRBD1 | TRBJ1-3 | TRBV7-9 | - | TGTGCCAGCAGCTTAAGTCTTGGTGGACAGGGCGCTGGAAACACCATATATTTT | CASSLSLGGQGAGNTIYF
- | TRBJ1-5 | TRBV6-6 | - | TGTGCCAGCAGGTTATTGGACACGACGACTGAGCATTTT | CASRLLDTTTEHF
- | TRBJ1-2 | TRBV4-1 | - | TGCGCCAGCAGCCAAGATATAAATACAGGGACCTTCTATGGCTACACCTTC | CASSQDINTGTFYGYTF
TRBD1 | TRBJ1-5 | TRBV6-1 | - | TGTGCCAGCACCGAGAGACAGGGACGGCAGCCCCAGCATTTT | CASTERQGRQPQHF
- | TRBJ2-1 | TRBV29-1 | - | TGCAGCTCTGGAGGGTTCGCCTACAATGAGCAGTTCTTC | CSSGGFAYNEQFF
TRBD2 | TRBJ2-5 | TRBV5-8 | - | TGTGCCAGCAGCTTGGGACTAGCGGGGACAGAGACCCAGTACTTC | CASSLGLAGTETQYF
- | TRBJ1-1 | TRBV6-6 | - | TGTGCCAGCAAGGACTACACTGAAGCTTTCTTT | CASKDYTEAFF
- | TRBJ2-3 | TRBV21-1 | - | TGTGCCAGGGAGGAAGATACGCAGTATTTT | CAREEDTQYF
TRBD1 | TRBJ1-5 | TRBV29-1 | - | TGCAGCGTTGTATGGAGGGGGCGCGACAATCAGCCCCAGCATTTT | CSVVWRGRDNQPQHF
- | TRBJ1-5 | TRBV6-1 | - | TGTGCCTTGGGGGACTGGAACGTAGGGCCCCAGCATTTT | CALGDWNVGPQHF
- | TRBJ1-2 | TRBV29-1 | - | TGCAGCGTTGAAGCCGGCAGGGAAAACTATGGCTACACCTTC | CSVEAGRENYGYTF
- | TRBJ1-2 | TRBV7-9 | - | TGTGCCAGCAGCTTCTCCCCGGATGGCTACACCTTC | CASSFSPDGYTF